The rows below give T cell receptor beta chains drawn from one sample of a study of blood T cell repertoires in COVID-19. Sequenced by immunoSEQ multiplex PCR; TCRdb stores in-frame clones only, minus some. Of 70,000 or so clones in the sample, around 87% were seen once. The sample was peripheral blood. These receptors all come from a woman in her late teens or twenties with acute or convalescent COVID-19. Each CDR3 is given with its conserved first and last residue. Fields, in order: D gene, V gene, clone size, CDR3 length, J gene, CDR3 DNA, CDR3 protein. D genes are given only for firm matches. The listing skips clone size in some rows; elsewhere it reads once, few, many or a size class.

D: .
V: TRBV5-5
size: .
length: 13
J: TRBJ2-3
DNA: TGTGCCAGCAGCTTTTCTAGCACAGATACGCAGTATTTT
CDR3: CASSFSSTDTQYF

D: .
V: TRBV6-2/TRBV6-3
size: .
length: 13
J: TRBJ1-1
DNA: TGTGCCAGCAGTGGGGGAGATCGGGGGGAAGCTTTCTTT
CDR3: CASSGGDRGEAFF

D: .
V: TRBV18
size: .
length: 14
J: TRBJ2-1
DNA: TGTGCCAGCTCACCACCTCCGGGTGGCAATGAGCAGTTCTTC
CDR3: CASSPPPGGNEQFF

D: TRBD1
V: TRBV9
size: .
length: 16
J: TRBJ2-2
DNA: TGTGCCAGCAGCGCGACGACAGGGACGAACACCGGGGAGCTGTTTTTT
CDR3: CASSATTGTNTGELFF

D: .
V: TRBV6-6
size: .
length: 15
J: TRBJ2-1
DNA: TGTGCCAGCAGTCCGAGACAGGTCTCCTACAATGAGCAGTTCTTC
CDR3: CASSPRQVSYNEQFF

D: .
V: TRBV4-1
size: .
length: 16
J: TRBJ2-1
DNA: TGCGCCAGCAGCCAAGTTCTGAACAGCCCCTACAATGAGCAGTTCTTC
CDR3: CASSQVLNSPYNEQFF

D: TRBD2
V: TRBV7-2
size: .
length: 15
J: TRBJ2-2
DNA: TGTGCCAGCAGCTTAGGCGGGGGGGCTGTCGGGGAGCTGTTTTTT
CDR3: CASSLGGGAVGELFF

D: TRBD1
V: TRBV19
size: .
length: 15
J: TRBJ1-2
DNA: TGTGCCAGTAGTATTCTTCTTGGACAGGGTCATGGCTACACCTTC
CDR3: CASSILLGQGHGYTF

D: .
V: TRBV7-6
size: once
length: 14
J: TRBJ2-5
DNA: TGTGCCAGCAGCTTAGGGGCAGGGAGGGAGACCCAGTACTTC
CDR3: CASSLGAGRETQYF

D: .
V: TRBV6-5
size: .
length: 12
J: TRBJ2-7
DNA: TGTGCCAGCAGTTACAATCGCTACGAGCAGTACTTC
CDR3: CASSYNRYEQYF

D: .
V: TRBV7-6
size: .
length: 11
J: TRBJ2-1
DNA: TGTGCCAGCAGCTACAAGAATGAGCAGTTCTTC
CDR3: CASSYKNEQFF

D: .
V: TRBV19
size: .
length: 14
J: TRBJ1-5
DNA: TGTGCCAGTAGTATAGTGGGGGGGAATCAGCCCCAGCATTTT
CDR3: CASSIVGGNQPQHF

D: .
V: TRBV11-2
size: .
length: 15
J: TRBJ2-7
DNA: TGTGCCAGCAGCTTAGAGGCGGCAGGGAACTACGAGCAGTACTTC
CDR3: CASSLEAAGNYEQYF

D: .
V: TRBV30
size: .
length: 12
J: TRBJ2-7
DNA: TGTGCCTGGAGTAGCCCTGGTTACGAGCAGTACTTC
CDR3: CAWSSPGYEQYF

D: TRBD2
V: TRBV10-2
size: .
length: 16
J: TRBJ2-2
DNA: TGCGCCAGCAGTCCCCTAGCGGGAGGTAGTACCGGGGAGCTGTTTTTT
CDR3: CASSPLAGGSTGELFF

D: .
V: TRBV20-1
size: .
length: 13
J: TRBJ2-1
DNA: TGCAGTGCTAGTCCCTCTTACGGCAATGAGCAGTTCTTC
CDR3: CSASPSYGNEQFF

D: TRBD2
V: TRBV14
size: .
length: 14
J: TRBJ2-5
DNA: TGTGCCAGCAGCCAAATAGCGGGGATTGAGACCCAGTACTTC
CDR3: CASSQIAGIETQYF

D: .
V: TRBV6-1
size: .
length: 17
J: TRBJ1-6
DNA: TGTGCCAGCAGTGAAGCGGCAGGGATCGCCTATAATTCACCCCTCCACTTT
CDR3: CASSEAAGIAYNSPLHF

D: .
V: TRBV11-2
size: once
length: 13
J: TRBJ2-5
DNA: TGTGCCAGCAGCACTCAGGGTAGGACGACCCAGTACTTC
CDR3: CASSTQGRTTQYF

D: TRBD1
V: TRBV6-6
size: .
length: 14
J: TRBJ1-5
DNA: TGTGCCAGCAGTTATTGGACAGGGGGACAGCCCCAGCATTTT
CDR3: CASSYWTGGQPQHF

D: .
V: TRBV29-1
size: .
length: 15
J: TRBJ1-1
DNA: TGCAGCGTTGAAGGGGGTTTGGGGCGCCACACTGAAGCTTTCTTT
CDR3: CSVEGGLGRHTEAFF

D: .
V: TRBV3-1/TRBV3-2
size: .
length: 14
J: TRBJ1-4
DNA: TGTGCCAGCAGCCAAGATTTCAGGGATGAAAAACTGTTTTTT
CDR3: CASSQDFRDEKLFF

D: .
V: TRBV2
size: .
length: 15
J: TRBJ1-4
DNA: TGTGCCAGCAGTGAAGAGGAGACAGTTAATGAAAAACTGTTTTTT
CDR3: CASSEEETVNEKLFF

D: .
V: TRBV5-5
size: .
length: 15
J: TRBJ2-2
DNA: TGTGCCAGCAGCTTGAGGAGCGTTCTCACCGGGGAGCTGTTTTTT
CDR3: CASSLRSVLTGELFF

D: .
V: TRBV5-6
size: .
length: 17
J: TRBJ2-5
DNA: TGTGCCAGCAGCTTGGTCTGGACTTACTGTCTTCAAGAGACCCAGTACTTC
CDR3: CASSLVWTYCLQETQYF

D: TRBD1
V: TRBV7-8
size: .
length: 15
J: TRBJ1-4
DNA: TGTGCCAGCAGCTTAACAGGGGAGGCAAATGAAAAACTGTTTTTT
CDR3: CASSLTGEANEKLFF

D: TRBD2
V: TRBV2
size: once
length: 13
J: TRBJ2-4
DNA: TGTGCCAGCAGCCGGGGGGGTTGGAACATTCAGTACTTC
CDR3: CASSRGGWNIQYF

D: .
V: TRBV4-1
size: .
length: 16
J: TRBJ2-3
DNA: TGCGCCAGCAGCCAAGAGGTGAGATCGGGCACAGATACGCAGTATTTT
CDR3: CASSQEVRSGTDTQYF

D: .
V: TRBV30
size: .
length: 13
J: TRBJ1-1
DNA: TGTGCCTGGAGTGTGTCAGGGTACACTGAAGCTTTCTTT
CDR3: CAWSVSGYTEAFF

D: .
V: TRBV7-6
size: once
length: 14
J: TRBJ2-7
DNA: TGTGCCAGCAGCGCCTTTGGCGGGGCTAACGAGCAGTACTTC
CDR3: CASSAFGGANEQYF

D: .
V: TRBV3-1/TRBV3-2
size: once
length: 14
J: TRBJ1-1
DNA: TGTGCCAGCAGCCAAGACCACAGGGTTGGTGAAGCTTTCTTT
CDR3: CASSQDHRVGEAFF

D: .
V: TRBV30
size: .
length: 15
J: TRBJ1-5
DNA: TGTGCCTGGAGTTTAGGGGCCGCTAGCAATCAGCCCCAGCATTTT
CDR3: CAWSLGAASNQPQHF

D: .
V: TRBV3-1/TRBV3-2
size: .
length: 15
J: TRBJ2-1
DNA: TGTGCCAGCAGCCAAGTTCCGACTTTAGCGGTCGAGCAGTTCTTC
CDR3: CASSQVPTLAVEQFF

D: TRBD1
V: TRBV7-2
size: .
length: 13
J: TRBJ2-7
DNA: TGTGCCAGCAGTCGGGACAGACGTTACGAGCAGTACTTC
CDR3: CASSRDRRYEQYF

D: .
V: TRBV19
size: .
length: 13
J: TRBJ1-2
DNA: TGTGCCAGTAGTACTCTACAGGGTGACGGCTACACCTTC
CDR3: CASSTLQGDGYTF

D: .
V: TRBV6-6
size: few
length: 14
J: TRBJ1-5
DNA: TGTGCCAGCACACGGGGGTCGGGCAATCAGCCCCAGCATTTT
CDR3: CASTRGSGNQPQHF

D: TRBD1
V: TRBV7-9
size: .
length: 15
J: TRBJ1-4
DNA: TGTGCCAGCAGCTTAACCGGGACAGGGAATGAAAAACTGTTTTTT
CDR3: CASSLTGTGNEKLFF

D: TRBD2
V: TRBV11-2
size: few
length: 15
J: TRBJ2-2
DNA: TGTGCCAGCAGCCCGGGACTAGTTCACACAGGGGAGCTGTTTTTT
CDR3: CASSPGLVHTGELFF

D: TRBD1
V: TRBV5-1
size: few
length: 15
J: TRBJ1-1
DNA: TGCGCCAGCAGCTTGGGGGACAGGGGAAACACTGAAGCTTTCTTT
CDR3: CASSLGDRGNTEAFF

D: .
V: TRBV7-2
size: .
length: 15
J: TRBJ1-1
DNA: TGTGCCAGCAGTCCCGTCCAGACTGTGAACACTGAAGCTTTCTTT
CDR3: CASSPVQTVNTEAFF

D: .
V: TRBV18
size: .
length: 17
J: TRBJ1-4
DNA: TGTGCCAGCTCACTACAAAATACCCCAGGATTTAATGAAAAACTGTTTTTT
CDR3: CASSLQNTPGFNEKLFF

D: .
V: TRBV5-5
size: .
length: 14
J: TRBJ2-3
DNA: TGTGCCAGCAGCTTGGACAGTCCCACAGATACGCAGTATTTT
CDR3: CASSLDSPTDTQYF

D: TRBD1
V: TRBV9
size: .
length: 14
J: TRBJ2-2
DNA: TGTGCCAGCAGCGGGGCAGGGGGCGCCGGGGAGCTGTTTTTT
CDR3: CASSGAGGAGELFF

D: TRBD1
V: TRBV6-6
size: .
length: 16
J: TRBJ1-4
DNA: TGTGCCAGCAGTTACTCTTTGGACAGGGTTGGGGAAAAACTGTTTTTT
CDR3: CASSYSLDRVGEKLFF

D: TRBD1
V: TRBV3-1/TRBV3-2
size: .
length: 15
J: TRBJ1-6
DNA: TGTGCCAGCAGCCTGCGACAGGGCCATAATTCACCCCTCCACTTT
CDR3: CASSLRQGHNSPLHF

D: TRBD1
V: TRBV5-6
size: .
length: 15
J: TRBJ1-1
DNA: TGTGCCAGCAGCTTTAAAGACAGGGTCGTTTCTGAAGCTTTCTTT
CDR3: CASSFKDRVVSEAFF

D: TRBD2
V: TRBV2
size: .
length: 15
J: TRBJ2-3
DNA: TGTGCCAGCAGTACCGGGACTAGCGGTGTGGATACGCAGTATTTT
CDR3: CASSTGTSGVDTQYF

D: .
V: TRBV30
size: .
length: 14
J: TRBJ1-2
DNA: TGTGCCTGGAGTGTAGGATCAGGTCACTATGGCTACACCTTC
CDR3: CAWSVGSGHYGYTF

D: .
V: TRBV5-6
size: .
length: 14
J: TRBJ1-2
DNA: TGTGCCAGCAGCCCCGGACAGACAAGATATGGCTACACCTTC
CDR3: CASSPGQTRYGYTF

D: TRBD2
V: TRBV6-4
size: .
length: 17
J: TRBJ2-3
DNA: TGTGCCAGCAGTGACTCAGCTAGCGGGGGCGGCACAGATACGCAGTATTTT
CDR3: CASSDSASGGGTDTQYF

D: .
V: TRBV4-1
size: .
length: 13
J: TRBJ2-7
DNA: TGCGCCAGCAGCCAGTCAGGATCCAGCGAGCAGTACTTC
CDR3: CASSQSGSSEQYF

D: .
V: TRBV12-3/TRBV12-4
size: .
length: 13
J: TRBJ1-3
DNA: TGTGCCAGCAGTTTTTTCAGCGTAAACACCATATATTTT
CDR3: CASSFFSVNTIYF

D: TRBD1
V: TRBV2
size: .
length: 16
J: TRBJ1-2
DNA: TGTGCCAGCAGTGAAGCGGTTACAGGGGCTAACTATGGCTACACCTTC
CDR3: CASSEAVTGANYGYTF